This T cell receptor beta chain was profiled in a study of T-cell reconstitution after alpha-beta-depleted transplantation in children. Preparation of the TCRbeta library involved a method that used unique molecular identifiers. TCRdb recomputed calls from the PCR reads with MiXCR, one row per CDR3 protein. The data show a few hundred thousand distinct CDR3 sequences, around 10% seen once. Trimming at V came to 3 bases and at J to 2 bases, leaving 6 bases not matched to a gene. The CDR3 consists of 16 residues. Germline V gene sequence: CDR1 KGHDR, CDR2 SFDVKD. This rearrangement joins TRBV24-1 to TRBJ2-1, with TRBD2 matching 7 bases. The TCR sequence derives from a human donor who donated a stem cell graft to a child with acute lymphoblastic leukemia. The specimen comprised PBMCs from the stem cell graft donor, sampled from the stem cell graft. The CDR3, as DNA: TGTGCCACCAGTGATCCCGGCGGACTAGCCTACAATGAGCAGTTCTTC. It specifies CATSDPGGLAYNEQFF.